This TCR beta chain emerged from a study of long-term antiretroviral therapy in people with HIV. V lost 9 bases and J lost 5, with 17 bases in between. CDR3 length: 14 residues. Per the germline V gene, CDR1 is LNHDA and CDR2 is SQIVND (reference sequence). Survey-level resolution applied to immunoSEQ assay v3.0. TCRdb's table, derived via immunoSEQ multiplex PCR, lists solely in-frame clones and lacks some. The table has about 28,000 clones, about 77% seen once. Participants with HIV, all of them, were treated in the United States. Roughly 0.85-11 million cryopreserved PBMC were held in samples before DNA extraction.

This TCR derives from a man between 18 and 29 years old with HIV. V is TRBV19 and J is TRBJ1-5, with D possibly TRBD1 on 5 matching bases. The sample consisted of unsorted PBMCs, taken 1.5 years before starting antiretroviral therapy. The CDR3 loop is CASRDNRWDQPQHF. CDR3 coding DNA: TGTGCCAGCAGGGATAACAGGTGGGATCAGCCCCAGCATTTT.